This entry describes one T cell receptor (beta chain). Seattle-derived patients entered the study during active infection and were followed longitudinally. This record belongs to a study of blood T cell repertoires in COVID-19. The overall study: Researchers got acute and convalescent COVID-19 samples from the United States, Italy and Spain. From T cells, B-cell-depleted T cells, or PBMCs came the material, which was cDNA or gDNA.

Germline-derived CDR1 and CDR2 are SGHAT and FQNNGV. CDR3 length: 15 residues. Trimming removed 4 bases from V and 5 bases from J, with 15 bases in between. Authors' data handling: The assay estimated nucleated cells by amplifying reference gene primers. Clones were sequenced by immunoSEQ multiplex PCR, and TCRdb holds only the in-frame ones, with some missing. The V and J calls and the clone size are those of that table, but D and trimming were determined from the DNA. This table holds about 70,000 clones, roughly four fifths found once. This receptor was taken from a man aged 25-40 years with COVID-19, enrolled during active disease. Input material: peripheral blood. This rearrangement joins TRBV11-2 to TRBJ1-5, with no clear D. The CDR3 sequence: CASSSDGSGDQPQHF. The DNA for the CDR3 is TGTGCCAGCAGCTCCGATGGGTCCGGGGATCAGCCCCAGCATTTT.